The 18 T cell receptor beta chains given below trace back to one sample, sequenced in a study of post-analysis software for immune sequencing data. Study observations and caveats: Several TRBV segments (TRBV5-6, TRBV5-1 and TRBV20-1 among them) occurred more frequently in patients than in controls.

Every TCR beta cDNA library bore unique molecular identifiers. TCRdb re-analysed the PCR reads in MiXCR, keeping a single row per CDR3 protein. Of under 200,000 distinct CDR3 sequences in the sample, 29% were seen once. Their antigens remain unidentified. The sequencing sample was made of blood. The receptors were gathered from a girl aged 2-17 years with multiple sclerosis.

This sequence joins TRBV5-1 and TRBJ2-7, with 10 positions matching TRBD2. V lost 3 bases, J lost 2 bases, and 11 bases stayed unmatched. Germline CDR1 and CDR2: SGHRS and YFSETQ. The CDR3 covers 17 residues. The DNA of the CDR3 is TGCGCCAGCAGCTCAGACACGCTAGCGGGAGTCGCCTACGAGCAGTACTTC. Translated: CASSSDTLAGVAYEQYF.

As concerns this clonotype: Sequence at one end of the junction differs from germline and may be a read error. The chain joins TRBV18 to TRBJ1-2, with D unresolved. Looked up from germline, CDR1 is KGHSH and CDR2 is LQKENI. This CDR3 region has 14 residues. The CDR3 loop is CAGSPPGAHYGYTF. CDR3 nucleotides: TGTGCCGGCTCACCACCAGGCGCCCACTATGGCTACACCTTC.

The chain links TRBV4-1 to TRBJ1-1; D remains unclear. This CDR3 contains 13 residues. Per the germline V gene, CDR1 is MGHRA and CDR2 is YSYEKL. V was trimmed by 1 base and J by 6 bases, leaving 9 bases between them. The CDR3 is CASSQVGQPEAFF. CDR3 in DNA: TGCGCCAGCAGCCAAGTGGGCCAGCCTGAAGCTTTCTTT.

The V and J genes are TRBV12-3 or TRBV12-4 and TRBJ2-3; D is perhaps TRBD1 (6 bases). V lost 3 bases to trimming and J lost 4 bases, with 14 bases between them. The CDR3 has 15 amino acids. The CDR3: CASSLWGQKADTQYF. The CDR3 bases are TGTGCCAGCAGTTTGTGGGGACAAAAAGCAGATACGCAGTATTTT.

In its sample, this clonotype was seen many times. V usage is TRBV5-1 and J usage is TRBJ1-1; D is unclear. The CDR3 has 15 amino acids. The V gene lost 4 bases and the J gene lost 5 bases, with 18 bases spanning the gap. In germline, CDR1 is SGHRS, CDR2 YFSETQ. The CDR3 nucleotides are TGCGCCAGCAGCCCCTCCTACGTCGGCGGGACTGAAGCTTTCTTT. Translating gives CASSPSYVGGTEAFF.

This clonotype has a handful of counts. This chain links TRBV25-1 with TRBJ2-3; D is possibly TRBD2 (5 bases). CDR1 MGHDK and CDR2 SYGVNS come from the germline V gene. V was clipped by 1 base and J by 0 bases, with 17 bases between them. CDR3 size: 18 residues. The CDR3 nucleotides are TGTGCCAGCAGTGAATTTTCGAGTGGCAGGACTAGCACAGATACGCAGTATTTT. Translation: CASSEFSSGRTSTDTQYF.

V is TRBV5-1 and J is TRBJ2-7; TRBD1 agrees at 7 bases. Trimming removed 4 bases from V and 6 bases from J; junction bases left unmatched: 7. This CDR3 is 13 amino acids long. Germline loops: CDR1 SGHRS, CDR2 YFSETQ. The CDR3: CASSMRTGPEQYF. DNA for the CDR3: TGCGCCAGCAGCATGAGGACAGGCCCCGAGCAGTACTTC.

This clonotype was counted ten times or more. The rearrangement links TRBV29-1 to TRBJ1-5; unclear D gene. V shed 1 base and J shed 4 bases, with 8 bases lying between them. CDR1 is SQVTM, CDR2 ANQGSEA, per germline. The CDR3 consists of 13 residues. The CDR3 here is CSVEVAGNQPQHF. CDR3 in DNA: TGCAGCGTTGAAGTCGCGGGAAATCAGCCCCAGCATTTT.

Concerning this clonotype itself: The junction departs from germline at one end; a sequencing error may be responsible. The CDR3 loop is CASSSGRTGQETQYF. In DNA form, the CDR3 reads TGTGCTAGCAGCTCAGGAAGGACAGGCCAAGAGACCCAGTACTTC. The V call is TRBV7-7, the J call TRBJ2-5; 7 bases map to TRBD1. The CDR3 is 15 amino acids. From germline, CDR1 is SSHAT and CDR2 FNYEAQ (reference sequence).

The chain carries TRBV28 and TRBJ2-1; 9 bases align to TRBD2. Germline CDR1 and CDR2: MDHEN and SYDVKM. This CDR3 is built from 17 residues. With V trimmed by 3 bases and J by 4 bases, 10 bases remained unmatched. CDR3 bases: TGTGCCAGCAGTTTCCCTCCGTCTAGCGGGGTTTACAATGAGCAGTTCTTC. As protein: CASSFPPSSGVYNEQFF.

On this clonotype: A much larger clonotype is one base distant, so this may be a read error. V gene TRBV5-5 combines with J gene TRBJ2-3; either TRBD1 or TRBD2 may fit D (5 bases each). The CDR3 sequence is 13 residues long. The germline gives CDR1 SGHKS, CDR2 YYEKEE (reference sequence). Between the trimmed V and J ends, which lost 4 bases and 4 bases, there was a span of 10 bases. In DNA form, the CDR3 reads TGTGCCAGCAGCGAGGGGAGTCCAGATACGCAGTATTTT. Translation: CASSEGSPDTQYF.

This clonotype was picked up many times. The rearrangement links TRBV10-3 to TRBJ1-2; 7 nucleotides agree with TRBD1. CDR1 is ENHRY and CDR2 is SYGVKD in the germline V gene. The V and J ends lost 10 bases and 6 bases, in that order; junction bases with no gene match: 5. The CDR3 consists of 11 residues. The DNA for the CDR3 is TGTGCCAGCAGGGGGGCGGATGGCTACACCTTC. Its translation: CASRGADGYTF.

The sample holds a few counts of this clonotype. This sequence joins TRBV15 and TRBJ2-7, with TRBD1 matching over 7 bases. Trimming took 5 bases from V and 6 from J; bases not matched to a gene: 13. Germline V gene data show CDR1 as LNHNV and CDR2 as YYDKDF (reference sequence). The CDR3 extends over 15 amino acids. In DNA, the CDR3 is TGTGCCACCAGCCAGGGGGACAGAGATTTTCGCGAGCAGTACTTC. Its translation is CATSQGDRDFREQYF.

This clonotype came up many times. This rearrangement joins TRBV7-9 to TRBJ2-4; TRBD2 agrees at 14 bases. After removal of 4 bases from V and 0 bases from J, the junction contained 2 bases not matched to a gene. The CDR3 spans 17 residues. Germline V gene lookup returns CDR1 SEHNR and CDR2 FQNEAQ (reference sequence). CDR3 amino acids: CASSSGLAGGAKNIQYF. The DNA of the CDR3 is TGTGCCAGCAGCTCTGGACTAGCGGGAGGAGCCAAAAACATTCAGTACTTC.

There are many counts of this clonotype. The genes are TRBV6-5 and TRBJ1-6, with 12 positions matching TRBD1. Germline trimming cut 6 bases from V and 9 bases from J; bases unmatched to any gene: 3. CDR3 length: 14 residues. From germline, CDR1 is MNHEY and CDR2 SVGAGI. This CDR3 is CASSRGQGASPLHF. The CDR3, as DNA: TGTGCCAGCAGCCGGGGACAGGGGGCTTCACCCCTCCACTTT.

This clonotype was counted only a few times. The chain couples TRBV12-3 or TRBV12-4 to TRBJ2-2; tentatively, D is TRBD1 or TRBD2 (5 bases each). V lost 3 bases and J lost 6, with 11 bases in between. The CDR3 runs to 14 residues. CDR3 DNA sequence: TGTGCCAGCAGTTTTCGTTCGGGACCCGGGGAGCTGTTTTTT. The encoded protein is CASSFRSGPGELFF.

This clonotype was seen a handful of times. The chain joins TRBV28 to TRBJ1-4; a weak D match, TRBD1 (6 bases). The germline V and J ends were trimmed by 5 bases and 8 bases, with 24 bases remaining between them. The CDR3 contains 17 residues. CDR1 is MDHEN, CDR2 SYDVKM, per germline. The CDR3 nucleotides are TGTGCCAGCAGTACCCCCATTTTTCCAGGGGCGGAAGAAAAACTGTTTTTT. Its translation: CASSTPIFPGAEEKLFF.

This clonotype was counted only a few times. This chain links TRBV5-1 with TRBJ1-1; 7 positions agree with TRBD1. CDR3 length: 14 amino acids. Trimming removed 4 bases from V and 4 bases from J; junction bases left unmatched: 7. Germline assignment: CDR1 SGHRS and CDR2 YFSETQ. CDR3 protein: CASSQTGWGTEAFF. As DNA, the CDR3 is TGCGCCAGCAGCCAGACAGGGTGGGGCACTGAAGCTTTCTTT.